These T cell receptor beta chains were read from a single sample in a study of T cells in Graves' hyperthyroidism and ophthalmopathy. TCRdb analysed the multiplex PCR reads with MiXCR anew, one entry per CDR3 protein. Here the sample spans a few hundred thousand distinct CDR3 sequences, about 15% being singletons. The sequenced material came from blood. Every receptor here comes from a woman aged 45-65 years with Graves' hyperthyroidism that later progressed to Graves' ophthalmopathy. Both conserved end residues are part of each CDR3. The order of the fields is V gene, D gene, J gene, clone size, CDR3 DNA, CDR3 protein. A D gene is named only where the DNA matches it firmly. For some rows the clone size is stated as once, few or many, or as a class when expanded; others skip it.

v_gene: TRBV18
d_gene: NA
j_gene: TRBJ1-2
abundance: many
CDR3nt: TGTGCCAGCTCACCACCGGGGACGGTCGCTAACTATGGCTACACCTTC
CDR3aa: CASSPPGTVANYGYTF

v_gene: TRBV12-3/TRBV12-4
d_gene: TRBD2
j_gene: TRBJ2-1
abundance: many
CDR3nt: TGTGCCAGCAGTTTTTCGGGACTACGCCTGAATGAGCAGTTCTTC
CDR3aa: CASSFSGLRLNEQFF

v_gene: TRBV9
d_gene: NA
j_gene: TRBJ2-6
abundance: few
CDR3nt: TGTGCCAGCAGCGCCCTTGCTGGGGCCAACGTCCTGACTTTC
CDR3aa: CASSALAGANVLTF

v_gene: TRBV30
d_gene: NA
j_gene: TRBJ2-1
abundance: many
CDR3nt: TGTGCCTGGGGTGTGGCGGTCTCCTACAATGAGCAGTTCTTC
CDR3aa: CAWGVAVSYNEQFF

v_gene: TRBV7-9
d_gene: TRBD2
j_gene: TRBJ2-1
abundance: many
CDR3nt: TGTGCCAGCAGCGTGGGACTAGTAGGTTCTGAGCAGTTCTTC
CDR3aa: CASSVGLVGSEQFF

v_gene: TRBV6-2/TRBV6-3
d_gene: NA
j_gene: TRBJ1-2
abundance: many
CDR3nt: TGTGCCAGCAGTTACTCGCCCACAGAAGTAGGCTACACCTTC
CDR3aa: CASSYSPTEVGYTF

v_gene: TRBV6-1
d_gene: TRBD1
j_gene: TRBJ2-7
abundance: NA
CDR3nt: TGTGCCAGCAGACACAGGGGGGCCGAGCAGTACTTC
CDR3aa: CASRHRGAEQYF

v_gene: TRBV5-1
d_gene: NA
j_gene: TRBJ1-3
abundance: NA
CDR3nt: TGCGCCAGCAGCTTGGTTGCCAGTCCGGAAAACACCATATATTTT
CDR3aa: CASSLVASPENTIYF

v_gene: TRBV20-1
d_gene: TRBD1
j_gene: TRBJ1-2
abundance: many
CDR3nt: TGCAGTCCCGTATCAGGGGGGGTCGAGGGCTACACCTTC
CDR3aa: CSPVSGGVEGYTF

v_gene: TRBV6-1
d_gene: TRBD2
j_gene: TRBJ2-5
abundance: NA
CDR3nt: TGTGCCAGCAGGGCACTAGCGAGGTACCAAGAGACCCAGTACTTC
CDR3aa: CASRALARYQETQYF

v_gene: TRBV19
d_gene: NA
j_gene: TRBJ2-3
abundance: NA
CDR3nt: TGTGCCAGTAGTCCGGGACGGCCGCCAGATACGCAGTATTTT
CDR3aa: CASSPGRPPDTQYF

v_gene: TRBV20-1
d_gene: NA
j_gene: TRBJ1-1
abundance: many
CDR3nt: TGCAGTGCAGGGGGTACTGAAGCTTTCTTT
CDR3aa: CSAGGTEAFF

v_gene: TRBV20-1
d_gene: TRBD2
j_gene: TRBJ2-1
abundance: many
CDR3nt: TGCAGTGCTAGACAACTAGCGGCCCCCGAGCAGTTCTTC
CDR3aa: CSARQLAAPEQFF

v_gene: TRBV6-1
d_gene: NA
j_gene: TRBJ1-1
abundance: many
CDR3nt: TGTGCCAGCAGCATAGAACCACGGGAGCTGAACACTGAAGCTTTCTTT
CDR3aa: CASSIEPRELNTEAFF